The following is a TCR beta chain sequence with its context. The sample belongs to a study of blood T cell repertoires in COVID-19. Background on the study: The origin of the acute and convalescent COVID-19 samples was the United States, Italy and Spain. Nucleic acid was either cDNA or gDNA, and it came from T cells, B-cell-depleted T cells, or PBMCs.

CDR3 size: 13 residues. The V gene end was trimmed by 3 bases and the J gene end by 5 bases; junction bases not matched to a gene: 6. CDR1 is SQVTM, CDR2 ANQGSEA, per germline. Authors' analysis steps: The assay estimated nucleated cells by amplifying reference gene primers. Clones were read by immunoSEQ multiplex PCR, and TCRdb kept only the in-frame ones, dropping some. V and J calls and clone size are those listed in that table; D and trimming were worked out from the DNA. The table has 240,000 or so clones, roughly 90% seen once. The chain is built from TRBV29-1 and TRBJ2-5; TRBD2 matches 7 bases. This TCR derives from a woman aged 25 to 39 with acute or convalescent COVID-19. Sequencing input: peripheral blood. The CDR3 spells CSVEAGVGETQYF. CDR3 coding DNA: TGCAGCGTTGAGGCGGGAGTAGGGGAGACCCAGTACTTC.